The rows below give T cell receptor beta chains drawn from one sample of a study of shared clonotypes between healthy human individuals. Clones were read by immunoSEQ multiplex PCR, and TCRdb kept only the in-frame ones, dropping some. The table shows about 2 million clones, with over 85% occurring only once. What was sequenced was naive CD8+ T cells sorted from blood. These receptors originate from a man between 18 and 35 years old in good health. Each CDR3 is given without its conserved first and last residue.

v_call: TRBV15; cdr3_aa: ATSRDRGLYEQY
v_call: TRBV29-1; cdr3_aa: SVEDRASEQY
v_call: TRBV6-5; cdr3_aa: ASSYSSQGNINEQF
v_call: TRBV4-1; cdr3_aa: ASSQTTLSNQPQH
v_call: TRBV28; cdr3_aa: ASHTQGAFGYT
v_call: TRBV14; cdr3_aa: ASFSGTSGEQY
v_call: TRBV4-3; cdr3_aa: ASSQDSTGTYNEQF
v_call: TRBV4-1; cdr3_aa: ASSPGPISQPQH
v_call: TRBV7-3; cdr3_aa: ASSPQPYNEQF
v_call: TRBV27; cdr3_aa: ASSPRTGRNTEAF
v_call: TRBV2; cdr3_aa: ASRGGAQETQY
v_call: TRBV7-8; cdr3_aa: ASSLAEFTYNSPLH
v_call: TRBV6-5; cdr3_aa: ASSYLSFNTEAF
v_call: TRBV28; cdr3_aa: ASSFVSQNTEAF
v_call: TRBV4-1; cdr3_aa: ASSQVQGSIYEQY
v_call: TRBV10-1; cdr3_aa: ASSPADRSYEQY
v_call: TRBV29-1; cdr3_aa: SVAAQGANYGYT
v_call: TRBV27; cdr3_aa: ASSFSGGRTEAF
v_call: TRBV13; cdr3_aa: ASSTLAGGPAGELF
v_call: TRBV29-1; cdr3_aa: SVLGGASGAREQF
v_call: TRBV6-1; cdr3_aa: ASSEWSASGANVLT
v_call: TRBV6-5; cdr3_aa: ASSPGTGTQPQH
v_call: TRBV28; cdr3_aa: ASSPLILIRGRTDQSSYEQY
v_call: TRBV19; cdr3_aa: ASSIGGRAGDGELF
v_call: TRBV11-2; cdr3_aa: ASSRSGGSTDTQY
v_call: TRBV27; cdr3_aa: TSSPGLRGQPQH